Listed below are T cell receptor beta chains from one sample, sequenced in a study of blood T cells in healthy people across ages. In TCRdb, the 5' RACE reads were re-called with MiXCR into one record per CDR3 protein. The data show 800,000 to 950,000 distinct CDR3 sequences, almost 30% seen once. The sample also formed part of further work on T cells of mothers and their children.

The material sequenced was blood. The origin of the receptors is a woman between 35 and 50 years old in good health. CDR3s include the opening cysteine and the closing phenylalanine or tryptophan. The D gene is left open where the match is weak. The size field is filled for only some rows; it gives once, few, many or a size class.

j_call d_call clone_size v_call cdr3_nt cdr3_aa
TRBJ2-5 . few TRBV7-9 TGTGCCAGCAGCTCTTTCAGGGGACAAGAGACCCAGTACTTC CASSSFRGQETQYF
TRBJ2-4 . . TRBV5-1 TGCGCCAGCAATGAGGGTTACTGGGGCGGCATTCAGTACTTC CASNEGYWGGIQYF
TRBJ1-1 TRBD1 . TRBV6-1 TGTGCCAGCAGGGACAGGAGGCTGGATGAAGCTTTCTTT CASRDRRLDEAFF
TRBJ2-7 . many TRBV29-1 TGCAGCGTTGAACTGGGCAGGGACTACGAGCAGTACTTC CSVELGRDYEQYF
TRBJ2-3 . few TRBV29-1 TGCAGCGTTGACCTAGACGGCGATACGCAGTATTTT CSVDLDGDTQYF
TRBJ1-2 . many TRBV20-1 TGCAGTGCTAGGGGCGAGGGTGACTACTATGGCTACACCTTC CSARGEGDYYGYTF
TRBJ2-5 . many TRBV6-1 TGTGCCAGCAGTGGACTCGTTGCAGGGAAGTGGTACCAAGAGACCCAGTACTTC CASSGLVAGKWYQETQYF
TRBJ2-4 . . TRBV4-3 TGCGCCAGCAGCCAAGACTCAGGAGGGCGGCAGTACTTC CASSQDSGGRQYF
TRBJ2-1 . few TRBV5-1 TGCGCCAGCAGCTCCGAGGGGGGAAGCTCCTACAATGAGCAGTTCTTC CASSSEGGSSYNEQFF
TRBJ2-1 TRBD2 . TRBV6-4 TGTGCCAGCAGTGACTCGGAGCGGGGTGCTTCCAATGAGCAGTTCTTC CASSDSERGASNEQFF
TRBJ2-7 . few TRBV12-3/TRBV12-4 TGTGCCAGCTCGGCCAGGGAGCAGTCCTACGAGCAGTACTTC CASSAREQSYEQYF
TRBJ1-3 . few TRBV29-1 TGCAGCGTTGAAAAGGGAGGCGTTGGAAACACCATATATTTT CSVEKGGVGNTIYF
TRBJ1-1 . . TRBV3-1 TGTGCCAGCAGCCAGACGACGGGAGGACCTGAAGCTTTCTTT CASSQTTGGPEAFF
TRBJ2-1 . . TRBV10-1 TGCGCCAGCAGCAGAATGGAGGGATCCAATGAGCAGTTCTTC CASSRMEGSNEQFF